The 25 T cell receptor beta chains in this list originate from one sample, sequenced in a study of response to subunit inactivated influenza vaccine. TCRdb fed the RT-PCR reads into MiXCR, producing one record per CDR3 protein. The sample contains some 640,000 distinct CDR3 sequences, around 13% of which appear only once. Sequencing used PBMCs from blood, obtained 14 to 15 days before vaccination. Receptor source: a man aged 50 to 60 who received an inactivated influenza vaccine.

This clonotype was recorded a few times. This sequence joins TRBV11-2 and TRBJ2-2; 10 bases map to TRBD2. V dropped 8 bases and J dropped 1; count of bases not matched to a gene: 13. Per germline, CDR1 SGHAT and CDR2 FQNNGV. This CDR3 is 18 amino acids long. The CDR3 loop reads CASGGPATSGRNTGELFF. The CDR3 DNA is TGTGCCAGCGGCGGGCCGGCGACTAGCGGGCGGAACACCGGGGAGCTGTTTTTT.

The sample holds a few counts of this clonotype. V and J are TRBV15 and TRBJ2-5; TRBD2 might be the D (6 bases). The CDR3 loop spans 15 amino acids. Germline V gene data show CDR1 as LNHNV and CDR2 as YYDKDF (reference sequence). V was pared by 6 bases and J by 2 bases, with 16 bases between. For the CDR3, the DNA is TGTGCCACCAGTTTGACAACCGGGGGACAAGAGACCCAGTACTTC. This codes for CATSLTTGGQETQYF.

This chain connects TRBV10-3 to TRBJ1-1; D unresolved. The length of the CDR3 is 13 residues. From germline, CDR1 is ENHRY and CDR2 SYGVKD. V was trimmed by 6 bases and J by 2 bases, leaving 10 bases between them. The CDR3 nucleotides read TGTGCCATCAGCCCTGAGTTCAACACTGAAGCTTTCTTT. It codes for CAISPEFNTEAFF.

V usage is TRBV4-2 and J usage is TRBJ1-4; D not certain. Germline V lookup: CDR1 LGHNA, CDR2 YNFKEQ. V lost 4 bases and J lost 7, with 16 bases in between. This CDR3 region has 15 residues. The chain's CDR3 is CASSPHDGLSEKLFF. The CDR3 nucleotides read TGTGCCAGCAGCCCGCACGACGGACTCTCTGAAAAACTGTTTTTT.

This chain uses TRBV7-2 with TRBJ2-5; 7 bases agree with TRBD1. Germline CDR1 and CDR2: SGHTA and FQGNSA. V lost 5 bases and J lost 7; bases outside the gene matches: 13. The CDR3 contains 15 residues. This CDR3 is CASSPNTGDGGTQYF. CDR3 sequence (DNA): TGTGCCAGCAGCCCCAACACAGGGGACGGCGGGACCCAGTACTTC.

This clonotype was seen ten or more times. V and J are TRBV12-3 or TRBV12-4 and TRBJ2-2; the D gene is possibly TRBD1 (5 bases). V lost 3 bases and J 2 bases, leaving 10 bases between the germline ends. The CDR3 is 15 amino acids. The CDR3 nucleotides are TGTGCCAGCAGTTTGGGGCTCGTTAACACCGGGGAGCTGTTTTTT. It specifies CASSLGLVNTGELFF.

V usage is TRBV9 and J usage is TRBJ2-1; 9 nucleotides match TRBD2. J gave up 4 bases and V 0 bases, and 5 bases lay outside the gene matches. The CDR3 length is 16 residues. Germline-derived CDR1 and CDR2 are SGDLS and YYNGEE. This CDR3 reads CASSVGFSGSYNEQFF. In DNA, the CDR3 is TGTGCCAGCAGCGTAGGATTTAGCGGGAGTTACAATGAGCAGTTCTTC.

This clonotype was observed a handful of times. This sequence joins TRBV3-1 and TRBJ2-7, with 9 bases matching TRBD2. Trimming took 2 bases from V and 1 from J; bases not matched to a gene: 3. The CDR3 runs 15 residues. CDR1 and CDR2 from the germline V gene are LGHDT and YNNKEL (reference sequence). The CDR3 region is CASSQTSGRSYEQYF. The DNA of the CDR3 is TGTGCCAGCAGCCAAACTAGCGGGCGTTCCTACGAGCAGTACTTC.

This rearrangement joins TRBV6-2 or TRBV6-3 to TRBJ2-1, with 7 nucleotides matching TRBD1. The V gene's germline CDR1 is MNHEY and CDR2 SVGEGT. The CDR3 is 16 residues long. J gave up 5 bases and V 3 bases, and 10 bases lay outside the gene matches. The CDR3, as DNA: TGTGCCAGCAGTTATGTGAGGGGACAGCTAAACAATGAGCAGTTCTTC. This gives the protein CASSYVRGQLNNEQFF.

This clonotype appeared a few times. The gene calls are TRBV3-1 and TRBJ2-7; 7 bases agree with TRBD1. V shed 2 bases and J 3 bases; nucleotides not matched to a gene: 4. The CDR3 length is 14 residues. In germline, CDR1 is LGHDT, CDR2 YNNKEL (reference sequence). Here the CDR3 reads CASSQTGDRYEQYF. CDR3 DNA: TGTGCCAGCAGCCAAACAGGGGATCGCTACGAGCAGTACTTC.

This chain uses TRBV12-5 with TRBJ2-1, with 11 positions matching TRBD2. Germline V gene data show CDR1 as LGHNT and CDR2 as FRNRAP. CDR3 size: 19 residues. The DNA of the CDR3 is TGTGCCTTCTGTTTTGGTAGTAGCGGGAGGGCCGTTCTTACCAATGAGCAGTTCTTC. This gives the protein CAFCFGSSGRAVLTNEQFF.

This clonotype was seen a few times. V and J are TRBV3-1 and TRBJ2-1; TRBD2 aligns across 10 bases. J was trimmed by 7 bases and V by 3 bases; bases with no gene match: 6. Germline CDR1 reads LGHDT; CDR2 reads YNNKEL (reference sequence). The CDR3 covers 15 residues. The CDR3 sequence is CASSHRTSGRNEQFF. DNA for the CDR3: TGTGCCAGCAGCCATCGGACTAGCGGTAGAAATGAGCAGTTCTTC.

The J gene is TRBJ2-5, the V gene TRBV20-1; 13 bases map to TRBD2. The germline gives CDR1 DFQATT, CDR2 SNEGSKA (reference sequence). V trimming: 5 bases; J trimming: 6 bases; junction bases outside the gene matches: 12. The CDR3 has 16 residues. This chain's CDR3 is CSASPTSGGASKTQYF. In DNA form, the CDR3 reads TGCAGTGCTTCACCCACTAGCGGGGGGGCCTCGAAGACCCAGTACTTC.

This clonotype was detected a few times. The chain joins TRBV3-1 to TRBJ2-7, with 8 bases aligning to TRBD1. CDR1 is LGHDT, CDR2 YNNKEL, per germline (reference sequence). The CDR3 contains 16 residues. V was clipped by 6 bases and J by 1 base; unmatched bases: 11. CDR3 coding DNA: TGTGCCAGCAGAAAAAGTGTCGGACAGGGTTCCTACGAGCAGTACTTC. Translated: CASRKSVGQGSYEQYF.

This clonotype was seen many times. The J gene is TRBJ2-1, the V gene TRBV7-9; the D call may be TRBD1 or TRBD2 (5 bases each). The CDR3 extends over 11 amino acids. Trimming cost V 5 bases and J 13 bases, with 12 bases left between them. Germline V gene lookup returns CDR1 SEHNR and CDR2 FQNEAQ (reference sequence). CDR3 residues: CASSPEGIQFF. The CDR3 nucleotides are TGTGCCAGCAGCCCCGAGGGGATCCAGTTCTTC.

The chain joins TRBV29-1 to TRBJ2-3; the match to TRBD1 covers 8 bases. With 3 bases clipped from V and 1 base from J, the junction kept 6 bases outside the gene matches. CDR1 SQVTM and CDR2 ANQGSEA come from the germline V gene. The CDR3 is 15 amino acids. CDR3: CSVEQGALGTDTQYF. DNA of the CDR3: TGCAGCGTTGAGCAGGGGGCGCTGGGCACAGATACGCAGTATTTT.

This clonotype turned up a few times. The chain uses TRBV7-9 and TRBJ2-7; 8 nucleotides line up with TRBD2. Unmatched junction bases numbered 5, after V lost 3 bases and J lost 4 bases. The CDR3 is made up of 14 amino acids. Germline CDR1 reads SEHNR; CDR2 reads FQNEAQ (reference sequence). CDR3 DNA: TGTGCCAGCAGCTTGGGACTAGAAACTTACGAGCAGTACTTC. This translates into CASSLGLETYEQYF. The complete variable domain, with remaining parts taken from reference TRBV7-9 and TRBJ2-7, reads DTGVSQNPRHKITKRGQNVTFRCDPISEHNRLYWYRQTLGQGPEFLTYFQNEAQLEKSRLLSDRFSAERPKGSFSTLEIQRTEQGDSAMYLCASSLGLETYEQYFGPGTRLTVT.

The CDR3 sequence is CASSSHPSGIGELFF. The CDR3 nucleotides read TGTGCCAGCAGTTCCCACCCTAGCGGGATCGGGGAGCTGTTTTTT. J is TRBJ2-2 and V is TRBV12-3 or TRBV12-4, with 9 bases aligning to TRBD2. V trimming: 4 bases; J trimming: 7 bases; junction bases outside the gene matches: 7. The CDR3 has 15 amino acids.

This clonotype was observed a handful of times. The chain combines TRBV7-3 with TRBJ1-1; D possibly corresponds to TRBD1 (5 bases). Deletions cut 2 bases from V and 0 bases from J, with 7 bases between. Germline V gives CDR1 SGHTA, CDR2 FQGTGA. The CDR3 sequence is 14 residues long. CDR3 nucleotides: TGTGCCAGCAGCTTATTGGGGGTGAACACTGAAGCTTTCTTT. Its protein is CASSLLGVNTEAFF. The variable domain in full, with the rest retrieved from reference TRBV7-3 and TRBJ1-1, is GAGVSQTPSNKVTEKGKYVELRCDPISGHTALYWYRQSLGQGPEFLIYFQGTGAADDSGLPNDRFFAVRPEGSVSTLKIQRTERGDSAVYLCASSLLGVNTEAFFGQGTRLTVV.

The CDR3 region is CASSLRGVGYEQYF. The CDR3 DNA follows: TGTGCCAGCAGTTTAAGAGGGGTAGGTTACGAGCAGTACTTC. This rearrangement joins TRBV12-3 or TRBV12-4 to TRBJ2-7, with D perhaps being TRBD1 or TRBD2 (5 bases each). V was pared by 2 bases and J by 4 bases, with 12 bases between. The CDR3 runs 14 residues.

The chain couples TRBV3-1 to TRBJ2-6, with D perhaps TRBD2 (7 bases). The CDR3 is 16 residues long. Germline V gene data show CDR1 as LGHDT and CDR2 as YNNKEL (reference sequence). Trimming removed 4 bases at V and 4 bases at J, with 14 bases between. The CDR3 reads CASSPGGGAGANVLTF. CDR3 nucleotide sequence: TGTGCCAGCAGCCCTGGGGGGGGCGCCGGGGCCAACGTCCTGACTTTC.

The rearrangement joins TRBV5-6 to TRBJ2-5; no definite D call. The V and J ends lost 0 bases and 2 bases respectively, with 11 bases between them. CDR3 size: 15 residues. CDR1 and CDR2 (germline): SGHDT, YYEEEE. DNA for the CDR3: TGTGCCAGCAGCTTGGCGGCTCGACCTCAAGAGACCCAGTACTTC. Its protein is CASSLAARPQETQYF.

The V gene is TRBV4-1, the J gene TRBJ1-5, with a weak D call TRBD1 (5 bases). The CDR3 has 16 residues. Germline loops: CDR1 MGHRA, CDR2 YSYEKL. V lost 0 bases, J lost 5 bases, and 14 bases lay in between. The CDR3 spells CASSQDGGTLHQPQHF. Written as DNA, the CDR3 is TGCGCCAGCAGCCAAGATGGGGGGACGCTACATCAGCCCCAGCATTTT.

This clonotype was seen ten or more times. The DNA of the CDR3 is TGCAGCGTTGGCGCCGGGGCTTTTAAGGAGCAGTACTTC. Its protein is CSVGAGAFKEQYF. The chain is built from TRBV29-1 and TRBJ2-7; either TRBD1 or TRBD2 may fit D (5 bases each). This CDR3 contains 13 residues. Germline CDR1 SQVTM, CDR2 ANQGSEA. The V end lost 4 bases, the J end lost 7 bases, and 17 bases lay between the germline ends.

This clonotype occurred a few times. The chain joins TRBV27 to TRBJ2-2; 10 positions match TRBD1. Trimming took 4 bases from V and 3 from J; bases not matched to a gene: 14. CDR3 length equals 19 residues. CDR1 and CDR2 from the germline V gene are MNHEY and SMNVEV (reference sequence). DNA of the CDR3: TGTGCCAGCAGTTCCAGCCGGGACAGGGGACGTACGGACACCGGGGAGCTGTTTTTT. As protein: CASSSSRDRGRTDTGELFF.